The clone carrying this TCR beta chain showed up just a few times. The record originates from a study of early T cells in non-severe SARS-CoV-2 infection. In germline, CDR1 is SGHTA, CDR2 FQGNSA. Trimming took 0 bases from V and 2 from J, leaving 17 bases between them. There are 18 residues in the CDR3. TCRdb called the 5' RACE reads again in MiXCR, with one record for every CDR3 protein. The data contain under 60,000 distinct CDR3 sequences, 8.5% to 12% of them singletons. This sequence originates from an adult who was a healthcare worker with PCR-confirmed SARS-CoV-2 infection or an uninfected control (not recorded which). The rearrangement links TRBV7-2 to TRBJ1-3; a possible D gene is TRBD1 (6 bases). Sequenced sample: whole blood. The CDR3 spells CASSLAPPRGPPGNTIYF. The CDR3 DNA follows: TGTGCCAGCAGCTTAGCCCCACCGCGGGGGCCACCTGGAAACACCATATATTTT. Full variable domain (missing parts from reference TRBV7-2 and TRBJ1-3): GAGVSQSPSNKVTEKGKDVELRCDPISGHTALYWYRQSLGQGLEFLIYFQGNSAPDKSGLPSDRFSAERTGGSVSTLTIQRTQQEDSAVYLCASSLAPPRGPPGNTIYFGEGSWLTVV.